These T cell receptor beta chains were read from a single sample in a study of control samples from healthy donors and cancer patients. This table comes from immunoSEQ multiplex PCR, and its TCRdb copy is limited to in-frame clones, with some not included. The sample contains more than 95,000 clones, 85% to 90% of which appear only once. Sequenced: blood. These receptors all come from a woman in her 70s in good health. Both conserved end residues are trimmed from each CDR3. A clone size is listed for some rows: how often the clone was seen (once, few, many), or a class if it is expanded.

J gene | V gene | clone size | CDR3 protein
TRBJ1-1 | TRBV5-4 | NA | ASSRTGMNTEAF
TRBJ2-7 | TRBV7-6 | NA | ASSQRQGADTYEQY
TRBJ1-2 | TRBV6-5 | NA | ASSYNYIYGYT
TRBJ1-1 | TRBV3-1/TRBV3-2 | once | ASSQSAGEAF
TRBJ2-5 | TRBV5-5 | NA | ASSRTYPSWVEETQY
TRBJ1-6 | TRBV18 | once | ASSPLRDRGPGAPLH
TRBJ2-3 | TRBV11-2 | NA | ASSLDRIAGGPGAADTQY
TRBJ2-7 | TRBV3-1/TRBV3-2 | once | ASSQGLAINYEQY
TRBJ2-3 | TRBV7-2 | NA | ASSLAPGTQY
TRBJ2-2 | TRBV4-1 | medium-sized | ASSQGRGADTGELF
TRBJ2-7 | TRBV28 | NA | ASGIDGLEY
TRBJ2-7 | TRBV5-4 | NA | ASSRDHPGEQY
TRBJ2-3 | TRBV7-3 | NA | ASSLERGSTDTQY
TRBJ2-5 | TRBV7-8 | NA | ASSLGWSLETQY
TRBJ1-5 | TRBV6-6 | NA | ASRPRQPNSNQPQH
TRBJ1-2 | TRBV19 | NA | ASRTGDFNYGYT
TRBJ1-1 | TRBV5-6 | NA | ASSDDSPTEAF
TRBJ2-7 | TRBV6-6 | NA | ASSFGGFGYEQY
TRBJ1-2 | TRBV9 | NA | ASSPDRGGYT
TRBJ1-2 | TRBV6-5 | NA | ASSYSLGNYGYT
TRBJ1-2 | TRBV2 | NA | ASSEAPGVGYGYT
TRBJ2-2 | TRBV3-1/TRBV3-2 | NA | ASSQAGSGTGELF
TRBJ2-2 | TRBV11-2 | NA | ASSSQGEGGELF
TRBJ1-6 | TRBV2 | NA | ASSPFGGAGSPLH
TRBJ1-2 | TRBV18 | NA | ASSPPPGTHYGYT
TRBJ2-5 | TRBV27 | NA | ASSLSRAETQY
TRBJ1-1 | TRBV5-1 | NA | ASSFLDRATEAF
TRBJ2-7 | TRBV7-2 | NA | ASSPPSGGRYEQY
TRBJ2-1 | TRBV10-3 | NA | AISASGGEYNEQF
TRBJ1-4 | TRBV6-1 | NA | ASSEALGQGEKLF
TRBJ1-1 | TRBV11-2 | NA | ASSLVGGNTEAF
TRBJ2-3 | TRBV5-1 | NA | ASSFSSDTQY
TRBJ1-3 | TRBV5-1 | NA | ASSLGSGNTIY
TRBJ2-1 | TRBV5-8 | NA | ASSTWGAYPYNEQF